Each of the 24 T cell receptor beta chains below was sequenced from the same sample in a study of shared clonotypes between healthy human individuals. This table comes from immunoSEQ multiplex PCR, and its TCRdb copy is limited to in-frame clones, with some not included. The table has about 510,000 clones, around 96% seen once. The specimen was naive CD4+ T cells sorted from blood. The sample's subset: CD45RA+ positively selected. The receptors shown here come from a woman aged 25 to 39 in good health.

The rearrangement links TRBV28 to TRBJ2-5, with TRBD1 matching 11 bases. TRBJ2-7 explains the end of the DNA better; the J call may be wrong. CDR1 is MDHEN, CDR2 SYDVKM, per germline. CDR3 size: 15 residues. In nucleotides, the CDR3 is TGTGCCAGCAGCCCATCGGACAGGGGGCCCTACGAGCAGTACTTC. Its translation: CASSPSDRGPYEQYF.

The chain is built from TRBV19 and TRBJ2-7, with D unresolved. V dropped 2 bases and J dropped 4 bases, with 9 bases sitting between them. The CDR3 has 13 amino acids. Per the germline V gene, CDR1 is LNHDA and CDR2 is SQIVND (reference sequence). CDR3 sequence: CASSINTEYEQYF. CDR3 DNA: TGTGCCAGTAGTATAAATACGGAATACGAGCAGTACTTC. The variable domain in full, with the rest retrieved from reference TRBV19 and TRBJ2-7, is DGGITQSPKYLFRKEGQNVTLSCEQNLNHDAMYWYRQDPGQGLRLIYYSQIVNDFQKGDIAEGYSVSREKKESFPLTVTSAQKNPTAFYLCASSINTEYEQYFGPGTRLTVT.

This clone has only a few counts. The chain couples TRBV30 to TRBJ1-4, with D maybe TRBD1 (5 bases). The germline CDR1 and CDR2 sequences are GTSNPN and SVGIG (reference sequence). Trimming took 8 bases from V and 5 from J, leaving 12 bases between them. This CDR3 has 12 residues. CDR3 sequence: CALVGGNEKLFF. CDR3 nucleotide sequence: TGTGCCCTAGTCGGGGGAAATGAAAAACTGTTTTTT. Full variable domain (outside the CDR3, taken from reference TRBV30 and TRBJ1-4): SQTIHQWPATLVQPVGSPLSLECTVEGTSNPNLYWYRQAAGRGLQLLFYSVGIGQISSEVPQNLSASRPQDRQFILSSKKLLLSDSGFYLCALVGGNEKLFFGSGTQLSVL.

V gene TRBV7-2 combines with J gene TRBJ2-1; D gene unclear. This CDR3 is built from 14 residues. Germline V gene lookup returns CDR1 SGHTA and CDR2 FQGNSA. Trimming stripped 5 bases from V and 2 bases from J, with 10 bases between. In DNA, the CDR3 is TGTGCCAGCAGCCATCCCTTGGCCTACAATGAGCAGTTCTTC. Translated, it gives CASSHPLAYNEQFF.

Here the CDR3 DNA reads TGTGCCAGCAGCCAAGATCGGTGGCTAGTTTACGAGCAGTACTTC. It translates to CASSQDRWLVYEQYF. The rearrangement links TRBV4-2 to TRBJ2-7; D unresolved. The CDR3 is 15 residues long. Germline V gene sequence: CDR1 LGHNA, CDR2 YNFKEQ. With 0 bases removed from V and 4 bases from J, the gap between germline ends came to 13 bases.

Points on this clone: Other DNA sequences in the same sample also yield this CDR3. The J gene is TRBJ2-5, the V gene TRBV30; D unresolved. Germline assignment: CDR1 GTSNPN and CDR2 SVGIG (reference sequence). V gave up 0 bases and J gave up 5 bases, with 7 bases separating them. CDR3 length: 12 residues. CDR3 nucleotides: TGTGCCTGGAGTGTCTCTGGGGAGACCCAGTACTTC. It codes for CAWSVSGETQYF.

This chain joins TRBV20-1 and TRBJ2-5; D uncertain. TRBJ2-7 explains the end of the DNA better; the J call may be wrong. CDR1 is DFQATT and CDR2 is SNEGSKA in the germline V gene (reference sequence). The CDR3 totals 11 residues. The CDR3 nucleotides read TGCAGTGCTGGCCGGGCGTACGAGCAGTACTTC. Translating gives CSAGRAYEQYF.

CDR3 nucleotides: TGTGCCAGCAGTTCCGTGGGGGTTTCAAACATTCAGTACTTC. Translation gives CASSSVGVSNIQYF. The V call is TRBV27, the J call TRBJ2-4, with D perhaps given as TRBD1 or TRBD2 (5 bases each). CDR3 length: 14 amino acids. Trimming took 4 bases from V and 6 from J, leaving 13 bases between them. CDR1 is MNHEY and CDR2 is SMNVEV in the germline V gene (reference sequence).

This clone appeared once. The V call is TRBV10-3, the J call TRBJ2-5, with a weak D call TRBD1 (6 bases). The CDR3 is made up of 14 amino acids. Trimming shortened V by 5 bases and J by 3 bases, and 13 bases separated the two germline ends. Germline assignment: CDR1 ENHRY and CDR2 SYGVKD. The CDR3 here is CAISPTPGEETQYF. The CDR3 bases are TGTGCCATCAGTCCCACCCCAGGGGAAGAGACCCAGTACTTC.

CDR3 bases: TGTGCCAGCAGACAAAGGCTAGCGGACTACTACGAGCAGTACTTC. Its protein is CASRQRLADYYEQYF. This rearrangement joins TRBV6-1 to TRBJ2-7; 7 bases agree with TRBD2. V gave up 6 bases and J gave up 3 bases; unmatched junction bases: 11. Germline CDR1 reads MNHNS; CDR2 reads SASEGT. This CDR3 comprises 15 residues.

V is TRBV27 and J is TRBJ2-5, with unresolved D. Trimming shortened V by 5 bases and J by 0 bases, and 7 bases separated the two germline ends. The CDR3 consists of 13 residues. CDR1 and CDR2 (germline): MNHEY, SMNVEV (reference sequence). The CDR3: CASSQSYQETQYF. DNA for the CDR3: TGTGCCAGCAGTCAATCGTACCAAGAGACCCAGTACTTC.

This clone was picked up one time. This rearrangement joins TRBV6-4 to TRBJ1-1, with TRBD1 identical over 10 bases. The germline V gene has CDR1 MRHNA and CDR2 SNTAGT. V trimming: 0 bases; J trimming: 5 bases; junction bases outside the gene matches: 3. The CDR3 covers 15 residues. CDR3 DNA: TGTGCCAGCAGTGACTCCGGGACAGGGGCGACTGAAGCTTTCTTT. It encodes CASSDSGTGATEAFF.

This clone was detected once. The chain links TRBV4-1 to TRBJ2-7; weak D call: TRBD1 (6 bases). The germline V and J ends were trimmed by 3 bases and 0 bases, with 18 bases remaining between them. This CDR3 contains 17 residues. Germline CDR1 MGHRA, CDR2 YSYEKL. CDR3 bases: TGCGCCAGCAGCCAGGTAGAAGCTCGGACAGTCTCCTACGAGCAGTACTTC. Translation: CASSQVEARTVSYEQYF.

The chain couples TRBV2 to TRBJ2-7; the match to TRBD1 covers 8 bases. V lost 3 bases, J lost 3 bases, and 10 bases stayed unmatched. Looked up from germline, CDR1 is SNHLY and CDR2 is FYNNEI. CDR3 length: 16 residues. The CDR3 DNA sequence: TGTGCCAGCAGTGATTTGTCCGGGACAGGACACTACGAGCAGTACTTC. Amino acids: CASSDLSGTGHYEQYF.

The chain has TRBV5-1 and TRBJ2-1; 10 bases agree with TRBD2. With 5 bases clipped from V and 7 bases from J, the junction kept 6 bases outside the gene matches. CDR1 and CDR2 (germline): SGHRS, YFSETQ. The CDR3 loop spans 14 amino acids. CDR3 in amino acids: CASRHPAGGNEQFF. The CDR3 nucleotides read TGCGCCAGCAGACACCCAGCGGGAGGGAATGAGCAGTTCTTC.

V and J are TRBV10-3 and TRBJ2-5, with D uncertain. The CDR3 has 11 residues. The germline V gene encodes CDR1 ENHRY and CDR2 SYGVKD. Trimming removed 10 bases from V and 1 base from J, with 7 bases in between. DNA for the CDR3: TGTGCCACCGTCTCCCAAGAGACCCAGTACTTC. It codes for CATVSQETQYF.

The V gene is TRBV5-8, the J gene TRBJ1-1; D might be TRBD1 (5 bases). CDR3 length: 16 residues. The germline V gene encodes CDR1 SGHTS and CDR2 YDEGEE. Trimming took 3 bases from V and 0 from J, leaving 15 bases between them. The CDR3 nucleotides read TGTGCCAGCAGCTCGAACCGGGACGGCATGAACACTGAAGCTTTCTTT. It codes for CASSSNRDGMNTEAFF.

The V gene is TRBV28, the J gene TRBJ1-6; D gene uncertain. Trimming cost V 1 base and J 11 bases, with 15 bases left between them. This CDR3 comprises 15 residues. Germline lookup yields CDR1 MDHEN and CDR2 SYDVKM. This chain's CDR3 is CASSLYAAIGPPLHF. DNA for the CDR3: TGTGCCAGCAGTTTATATGCGGCGATAGGTCCACCCCTCCACTTT.

The gene calls are TRBV6-1 and TRBJ1-2; D is possibly TRBD1 (5 bases). Trimming removed 4 bases at V and 7 bases at J, with 13 bases between. The CDR3 length is 13 residues. The germline V gene encodes CDR1 MNHNS and CDR2 SASEGT. The CDR3 loop reads CASSGSRAGGYTF. In DNA form, the CDR3 reads TGTGCCAGCAGTGGGAGCAGGGCTGGTGGCTACACCTTC.

This chain joins TRBV30 and TRBJ2-2, with TRBD2 matching 10 bases. This CDR3 region has 16 residues. V was clipped by 6 bases and J by 4 bases; unmatched bases: 11. From germline, CDR1 is GTSNPN and CDR2 SVGIG (reference sequence). The CDR3 DNA reads TGTGCCTGCAAGGCTAGCGGGAGCCTTCTCACCGGGGAGCTGTTTTTT. Translation: CACKASGSLLTGELFF.

This sequence joins TRBV27 and TRBJ1-2, with 9 bases lining up with TRBD1. The germline V gene encodes CDR1 MNHEY and CDR2 SMNVEV (reference sequence). The CDR3 is 21 residues long. The trim removed 5 bases at V and 0 bases at J, leaving 22 bases unmatched. The CDR3: CASSLRPTYTGGAEANYGYTF. The CDR3 bases are TGTGCCAGCAGTCTCCGACCCACGTACACAGGGGGCGCGGAGGCTAACTATGGCTACACCTTC.

The V gene is TRBV28, the J gene TRBJ2-1; 9 nucleotides align to TRBD1. This CDR3 spans 14 amino acids. Germline CDR1 is MDHEN and CDR2 is SYDVKM. Germline trimming cut 2 bases from V and 8 bases from J; bases unmatched to any gene: 4. The CDR3 sequence is CASSLGTGSDEQFF. In nucleotides, the CDR3 is TGTGCCAGCAGTTTAGGGACAGGGTCGGATGAGCAGTTCTTC.

The rearrangement links TRBV10-2 to TRBJ2-3; D is unclear. Germline CDR1 WSHSY, CDR2 SAAADI. The CDR3 spans 12 residues. Trimming cost V 7 bases and J 5 bases, with 10 bases left between them. The CDR3 nucleotides read TGCGCCAGCACCTTCTTAGGAGATACGCAGTATTTT. As protein: CASTFLGDTQYF.

The rearrangement joins TRBV2 to TRBJ2-7; D perhaps matches TRBD1 (6 bases). The germline gives CDR1 SNHLY, CDR2 FYNNEI. The CDR3 is 11 amino acids. V was trimmed by 4 bases and J by 7 bases, leaving 8 bases between them. CDR3: CASSAGTEQYF. CDR3 coding DNA: TGTGCCAGCAGTGCTGGGACAGAGCAGTACTTC.